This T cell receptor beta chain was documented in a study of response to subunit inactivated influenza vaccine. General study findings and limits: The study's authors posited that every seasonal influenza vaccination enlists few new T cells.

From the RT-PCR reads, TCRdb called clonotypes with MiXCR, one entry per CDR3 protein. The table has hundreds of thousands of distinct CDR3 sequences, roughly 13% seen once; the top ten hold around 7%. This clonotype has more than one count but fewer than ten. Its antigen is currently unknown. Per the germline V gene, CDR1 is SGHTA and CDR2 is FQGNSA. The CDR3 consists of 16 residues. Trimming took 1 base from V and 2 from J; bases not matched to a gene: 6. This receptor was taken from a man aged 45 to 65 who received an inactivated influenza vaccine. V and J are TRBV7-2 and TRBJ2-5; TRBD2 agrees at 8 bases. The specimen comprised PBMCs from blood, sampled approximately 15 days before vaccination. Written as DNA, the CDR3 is TGTGCCAGCAGCTTAGTGGCGGGACTAGGGCAAGAGACCCAGTACTTC. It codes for CASSLVAGLGQETQYF. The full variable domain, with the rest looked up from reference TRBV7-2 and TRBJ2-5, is GAGVSQSPSNKVTEKGKDVELRCDPISGHTALYWYRQSLGQGLEFLIYFQGNSAPDKSGLPSDRFSAERTGGSVSTLTIQRTQQEDSAVYLCASSLVAGLGQETQYFGPGTRLLVL.